This is a list of T cell receptor beta chains from one sample in a study of metastatic and nonmetastatic thyroid tumors. MiXCR reprocessed the PCR reads for TCRdb. The sample has approximately 50,000 clones, 20% to 25% seen once. Specimen: blood. The receptors originated from a female donor with papillary thyroid cancer or a benign thyroid nodule (not recorded which). Some clones in this sample may be carry-over from other donors' samples. Each CDR3 is given with its conserved first and last residue. The D gene is left open where the match is weak. Clone size is given for some rows only: seen once, a few or many times, or a class if the clone is expanded.

d_gene,j_gene,abundance,v_gene,CDR3nt,CDR3aa
TRBD1,TRBJ2-2,many,TRBV30,TGTGCCTGGAAGGGACAGGGGGCCGTCTGGCGGGAGAATAGCGCCGGGGAGCTGTTTTTT,CAWKGQGAVWRENSAGELFF
-,TRBJ2-7,-,TRBV6-2/TRBV6-3,TGTGCCAGCAGTTACCCCCTTTCCGGTACACCCCCCGACGAGCAGTACTTC,CASSYPLSGTPPDEQYF
-,TRBJ2-1,many,TRBV27,TGTGCCAGCAGCCCCCGATGGATTGGAGGGAACAATGAGCAGTTCTTC,CASSPRWIGGNNEQFF
TRBD1,TRBJ1-4,-,TRBV4-2,TGTGCCAGCAGCCAGGCCGACAGGGAGGCGGAAAAACTGTTTTTT,CASSQADREAEKLFF
-,TRBJ1-2,many,TRBV30,TGTGCCTGGAGCCAATGGAACTACCTCTATGGCTACACCTTC,CAWSQWNYLYGYTF
TRBD1,TRBJ1-6,many,TRBV15,TGTGCCTCCAGGGACAGCTCCTATAATTCACCCCTCCACTTT,CASRDSSYNSPLHF
-,TRBJ2-7,-,TRBV20-1,TGCAGTGCTAGTGCAGCGCGACTAGGCGACTGGAACGAGCAGTACTTC,CSASAARLGDWNEQYF
-,TRBJ2-3,many,TRBV27,TGTGCCGAAACGGGACTTGACTATAGCACAGATACGCAGTATTTT,CAETGLDYSTDTQYF
TRBD2,TRBJ2-3,-,TRBV20-1,TGCAGTGCTTTGAGCGGGGGGGCTTCAAATACGCAGTATTTT,CSALSGGASNTQYF
TRBD2,TRBJ2-1,many,TRBV6-1,TGTGCCAGCAGTGATGTAACTAGCGGGAATGATGAGCAGTTCTTC,CASSDVTSGNDEQFF
TRBD1,TRBJ2-7,many,TRBV5-1,TGCGCCAGCAGCTCAGCAGGGGGCAGTAGATACGAGCAGTACTTC,CASSSAGGSRYEQYF
-,TRBJ2-1,few,TRBV19,TGTGCCAATAGTATCGCGGTAGGGAGCTACAATGAGCAGTTCTTC,CANSIAVGSYNEQFF
-,TRBJ2-7,-,TRBV5-1,TGCGCCAGCTGCCACGGGACTGAGAGATACGAGCAGTACTTC,CASCHGTERYEQYF
TRBD1,TRBJ1-1,many,TRBV2,TGTGCCAGCAGTGGACAGGGGAACACTGAAGCTTTCTTT,CASSGQGNTEAFF
-,TRBJ2-1,many,TRBV5-1,TGCGCCAGCAGCTTGGGTCGGGTGGATGAGCAGTTCTTC,CASSLGRVDEQFF
TRBD2,TRBJ2-7,-,TRBV4-1,TGCGCCAGCAGCCAAGAAGCTAGCGGTAAAACCTACGAGCAGTACTTC,CASSQEASGKTYEQYF
TRBD1,TRBJ2-1,many,TRBV7-2,TGTGCCAGCAGGGGCCCGGGACAGCCTTTCCACAATGAGCAGTTCTTC,CASRGPGQPFHNEQFF
-,TRBJ2-7,-,TRBV18,TGTGCCAGCCACCCGGGACCCCCCTACGAGCAGTACTTC,CASHPGPPYEQYF
-,TRBJ2-1,many,TRBV7-6,TGTGCCAGCAGCTTAAGTGGGGCGAACAATGAGCAGTTCTTC,CASSLSGANNEQFF
TRBD1,TRBJ1-1,-,TRBV6-2/TRBV6-3,TGTGGCAGCAGCCGGACAGGCACCCTCAACACTGAAGCTTTCTTT,CGSSRTGTLNTEAFF
-,TRBJ2-3,-,TRBV7-6,TGTGCCAGCAGCCCTGAGGTAGCGGTATTGACAGATACGCAGTATTTT,CASSPEVAVLTDTQYF
TRBD2,TRBJ2-3,many,TRBV7-3,TGTGCCAGCAGCGCATCTAGCGGGAGTTTGACAGATACGCAGTATTTT,CASSASSGSLTDTQYF
-,TRBJ2-5,many,TRBV5-1,TGCGCCAGCAGCTTGCAAACAGGACAAGAGACCCAGTACTTC,CASSLQTGQETQYF
TRBD2,TRBJ2-3,-,TRBV4-1,TGCGCCAGCAGCCAAGAAGAATCTAGCGGGACAGATACGCAGTATTTT,CASSQEESSGTDTQYF
-,TRBJ2-1,many,TRBV19,TGTGCCAGTAGTATCCAGGGATCCCACTACAATGAGCAGTTCTTC,CASSIQGSHYNEQFF
TRBD1,TRBJ2-7,many,TRBV18,TGTGCCAGCTCACGATTGAAACAGGGGTCCGAGCAGTACTTC,CASSRLKQGSEQYF
TRBD2,TRBJ2-7,many,TRBV14,TGTGCCAGCAGCCTAGCGGGAGAAATCTACGAGCAGTACTTC,CASSLAGEIYEQYF
-,TRBJ2-3,-,TRBV18,TGTGCCAGCTCACCCACAGATACGCAGTATTTT,CASSPTDTQYF
-,TRBJ2-2,-,TRBV20-1,TGCAGTGCTAGAGGAGGGAGCCGGAACACTTGGGAGCTGTTTTTT,CSARGGSRNTWELFF
-,TRBJ1-1,-,TRBV4-1,TGCGCCAGCAGCCTGGGGAGGTACACTGAAGCTTTCTTT,CASSLGRYTEAFF
-,TRBJ1-2,medium-sized,TRBV20-1,TGCAGTGCTAGAGAGTTCCTCCGTGGAGAGCTTGGCTACACCTTC,CSAREFLRGELGYTF
-,TRBJ2-7,-,TRBV24-1,TGTGCCACCAGAGATAGCTTTAGCCGATCCTACGAGCAGTACTTC,CATRDSFSRSYEQYF
-,TRBJ2-2,many,TRBV27,TGTGCCAGCAGTTTATCCAGGCCTTCCTTTGGGACCGGGGAGCTGTTTTTT,CASSLSRPSFGTGELFF
-,TRBJ2-1,many,TRBV10-3,TGTGCCATCGGCCTTCCCCAAAATAATGAGCAGTTCTTC,CAIGLPQNNEQFF
TRBD1,TRBJ2-7,many,TRBV6-1,TGTGCCAGCAGCCTCCAGCAGGGGGCCTACGAGCAGTACTTC,CASSLQQGAYEQYF
-,TRBJ1-6,many,TRBV4-2,TGTGCCAGCAGCCGAGCTTCTCGGGACGCTTCACCCCTCCACTTT,CASSRASRDASPLHF
-,TRBJ1-4,-,TRBV9,TGTGCCAGCAGCCCCCTCGAGGGTACTAATGAGAAACTGTTTTTT,CASSPLEGTNEKLFF
TRBD1,TRBJ2-7,few,TRBV19,TGTGCCAGTAGTGCAGGGACAGGGGTCTACGAGCAGTACTTC,CASSAGTGVYEQYF
-,TRBJ1-2,-,TRBV30,TGTGCCTGGAGTGTACAGGGACCCGACTATGGCTACACCTTC,CAWSVQGPDYGYTF
-,TRBJ2-7,-,TRBV5-1,TGCGCCAGCAGCTTGGCCCGGTACAGGGTAGCCGAGCAGTACTTC,CASSLARYRVAEQYF